This T cell receptor beta chain is drawn from a study of OX40 agonist ivuxolimab in advanced cancers. Background on the whole study: The costimulatory receptor OX40 (CD134) was targeted by ivuxolimab, a fully human IgG2 agonistic monoclonal antibody. Intravenous ivuxolimab was administered to patients every 2 weeks at six dose levels: 0.01, 0.1, 0.3, 1.5, 3 and 10 mg/kg. Patients were allowed to have had prior anti-PD-1, anti-PD-L1 or anti-CTLA-4 therapy, and approximately 40% of the dose-escalation patients had previously received checkpoint inhibitors. Peripheral TCRbeta sequencing aimed to test whether ivuxolimab altered TCR sequence diversity and caused clonal T-cell expansion. The paper reports the monotherapy dose-escalation portion (N = 52 patients) of the phase I ivuxolimab trial. Partial responses occurred in three dose-escalation patients, of whom one had hepatocellular carcinoma and two had cutaneous melanoma. Of the roughly 54 dose-escalation patients, hepatocellular carcinoma was present in around 20, melanoma in around 15, renal cell carcinoma in 9 and head and neck cancer in 9. In the dose-escalation cohort, roughly four fifths of patients were male, and the mean age was approximately 60 years, with a range of 23 to 79.

To sequence the TCRbeta CDR3 region, genomic DNA was isolated from the sorted cells. The immunoSEQ Assay was used to sequence the TCRbeta CDR3 regions. What TCRdb holds here is the immuneACCESS table cut down to in-frame rearrangements. Part of the clones is not present; checked against another copy, under half of the missing clones reflect an unresolved V gene, and the others are unexplained. This sample is represented by fewer than 80,000 clones; approximately 91% of them were singletons. The ten top clones hold roughly 15% of the sample. Turning to this clone: Its antigen remains unidentified. Base quality data are lacking; no much larger clone is found one base away.

From a lookup of the germline V gene, CDR1 and CDR2 are SGHNT and YENEEA. V is pruned by 0 bases and J by 6 bases, leaving 19 bases of the junction without a gene match. The CDR3 runs 20 residues from the cysteine to the phenylalanine. Left in the record is the CDR3 DNA by itself, 60 bases read in frame from the first base. The trial excluded patients who had a history of autoimmune disease or were on systemic immunosuppression. Peripheral blood for TCR sequencing was collected from all dose cohorts at baseline, on cycle 4 day 1, and on cycle 7 day 1. The samples were drawn from a first-in-human, open-label, multicenter phase I dose-escalation trial of ivuxolimab. Adults with locally advanced or metastatic melanoma, renal cell, hepatocellular, or head and neck squamous cell carcinoma were enrolled in the trial. CD4+ and CD8+ T cells were sorted separately from peripheral blood before TCR sequencing.

Broad study findings and their caveats: Low levels of normalized T-cell clonal expansion were also seen in some patients who did not respond. In partial responders in the 0.1-3.0 mg/kg groups, normalized peripheral clonal expansion was found to be among the lowest, especially among CD8+ T cells. At doses of 0.1 to 3.0 mg/kg, clonal expansion of both CD4+ and CD8+ blood T cells was observed from baseline to week 6. On average, CD8+ T cells showed more expanded clones than CD4+ T cells after ivuxolimab. The antigen specificity of the clonally expanded peripheral T cells was not determined.

The sequence derives from an adult with an advanced solid tumor such as melanoma, head and neck, liver or kidney cancer. The chain was built from TRBV11-3 and TRBJ2-5, and TRBD2 matches 10 of the central bases. Source: CD4+ or CD8+ T cells sorted from blood, taken in a trial of the OX40 agonist ivuxolimab. In nucleotide form, the sequence is TGTGCCAGCAGCTTAGATCAGTATGTGATAGCGGGAGGACATGGAAAGACCCAGTACTTC. The resulting protein is CASSLDQYVIAGGHGKTQYF.